These T cell receptor beta chains were read from a single sample in a study of circulating and synovial CD4+ cells in juvenile arthritis. Only in-frame clones appear in the TCRdb table, and some are missing; sequencing was by immunoSEQ multiplex PCR. This sample yields 1,800 or so clones, of which approximately 90% are seen a single time; roughly 3% belongs to the top ten. The sequenced material came from HLA-DR+ CD4+ T cells from blood. Source of these receptors: a human patient with juvenile idiopathic arthritis. Some clones in this sample may be carry-over from other donors' samples. Both conserved end residues are part of each CDR3. The D gene is left open where the match is weak. Clone size is given for some rows only: seen once, a few or many times, or a class if the clone is expanded.

v_call: TRBV7-9; d_call: NA; j_call: TRBJ2-1; clone_size: NA; cdr3_aa: CASSFTGFGNEQFF; cdr3_nt: TGTGCCAGCAGCTTTACGGGGTTCGGCAATGAGCAGTTCTTC
v_call: TRBV30; d_call: TRBD1; j_call: TRBJ2-5; clone_size: NA; cdr3_aa: CAWMKGQGKETQYF; cdr3_nt: TGTGCCTGGATGAAGGGACAGGGAAAAGAGACCCAGTACTTC
v_call: TRBV6-1; d_call: TRBD1; j_call: TRBJ2-1; clone_size: NA; cdr3_aa: CASSPLTGGGNEQFF; cdr3_nt: TGTGCCAGCAGTCCCCTGACAGGGGGAGGCAATGAGCAGTTCTTC
v_call: TRBV6-1; d_call: TRBD2; j_call: TRBJ2-7; clone_size: NA; cdr3_aa: CAVRGGLQNPYEQYF; cdr3_nt: TGTGCAGTTCGGGGGGGACTACAAAATCCCTACGAGCAGTACTTC
v_call: TRBV19; d_call: NA; j_call: TRBJ1-5; clone_size: NA; cdr3_aa: CASSIDLPWPQHF; cdr3_nt: TGTGCCAGTAGTATAGATCTCCCTTGGCCCCAGCATTTT
v_call: TRBV6-5; d_call: TRBD1; j_call: TRBJ1-2; clone_size: NA; cdr3_aa: CASSYFQGANYGYTF; cdr3_nt: TGTGCCAGCAGTTACTTTCAGGGGGCTAACTATGGCTACACCTTC
v_call: TRBV15; d_call: NA; j_call: TRBJ1-1; clone_size: NA; cdr3_aa: CATSRPSGNTEAFF; cdr3_nt: TGTGCCACCAGCAGACCCAGTGGGAACACTGAAGCTTTCTTT
v_call: TRBV7-9; d_call: NA; j_call: TRBJ1-1; clone_size: NA; cdr3_aa: CASSPWVGSTEAFF; cdr3_nt: TGTGCCAGCAGTCCTTGGGTCGGGAGCACTGAAGCTTTCTTT
v_call: TRBV30; d_call: NA; j_call: TRBJ1-6; clone_size: NA; cdr3_aa: CAWGGQLSPLHF; cdr3_nt: TGTGCCTGGGGTGGACAGCTTTCACCCCTCCACTTT
v_call: TRBV10-3; d_call: TRBD1; j_call: TRBJ1-1; clone_size: NA; cdr3_aa: CATGTGSFEAFF; cdr3_nt: TGTGCCACTGGGACAGGGTCTTTCGAAGCTTTCTTT
v_call: TRBV5-1; d_call: TRBD2; j_call: TRBJ2-1; clone_size: NA; cdr3_aa: CASSPPGLAVGQFF; cdr3_nt: TGCGCCAGCAGCCCCCCGGGACTAGCGGTCGGGCAGTTCTTC
v_call: TRBV10-3; d_call: NA; j_call: TRBJ1-1; clone_size: NA; cdr3_aa: CAISEFGVRMNTEAFF; cdr3_nt: TGTGCCATCAGTGAGTTCGGGGTACGGATGAACACTGAAGCTTTCTTT
v_call: TRBV7-2; d_call: TRBD1; j_call: TRBJ2-7; clone_size: NA; cdr3_aa: CASSLGPGGALEQYF; cdr3_nt: TGTGCCAGCAGCTTAGGGCCAGGGGGCGCCCTCGAGCAGTACTTC
v_call: TRBV6-5; d_call: NA; j_call: TRBJ2-1; clone_size: NA; cdr3_aa: CASSAWGGGGNEQFF; cdr3_nt: TGTGCCAGCAGTGCATGGGGAGGGGGAGGGAATGAGCAGTTCTTC
v_call: TRBV4-2; d_call: TRBD1; j_call: TRBJ1-1; clone_size: NA; cdr3_aa: CASSPRGDTEAFF; cdr3_nt: TGTGCCAGCAGCCCCAGGGGGGACACTGAAGCTTTCTTT
v_call: TRBV9; d_call: NA; j_call: TRBJ2-5; clone_size: NA; cdr3_aa: CASSVGLGPETQYF; cdr3_nt: TGTGCCAGCAGCGTAGGACTAGGACCGGAGACCCAGTACTTC
v_call: TRBV28; d_call: NA; j_call: TRBJ1-5; clone_size: NA; cdr3_aa: CASYGKGNQPQHF; cdr3_nt: TGTGCCAGCTACGGGAAGGGCAATCAGCCCCAGCATTTT
v_call: TRBV5-1; d_call: NA; j_call: TRBJ2-2; clone_size: NA; cdr3_aa: CASIQGNTGELFF; cdr3_nt: TGCGCCAGCATACAGGGAAACACCGGGGAGCTGTTTTTT
v_call: TRBV2; d_call: TRBD1; j_call: TRBJ2-3; clone_size: NA; cdr3_aa: CASLSRDRARDTQYF; cdr3_nt: TGTGCCAGCCTGTCCCGGGACAGGGCGCGGGATACGCAGTATTTT
v_call: TRBV28; d_call: NA; j_call: TRBJ1-3; clone_size: NA; cdr3_aa: CASRQYYSGNTIYF; cdr3_nt: TGTGCCAGCAGGCAGTACTACTCTGGAAACACCATATATTTT
v_call: TRBV30; d_call: NA; j_call: TRBJ1-5; clone_size: once; cdr3_aa: CAWSTGGRVNSQLQHF; cdr3_nt: TGTGCCTGGAGTACGGGTGGCAGGGTTAATAGTCAGCTCCAGCATTTT
v_call: TRBV27; d_call: TRBD1; j_call: TRBJ2-5; clone_size: NA; cdr3_aa: CASSFYTPGQGDGNKETQYF; cdr3_nt: TGTGCCAGCAGTTTCTATACACCGGGACAGGGAGATGGCAACAAGGAGACCCAGTACTTC
v_call: TRBV29-1; d_call: NA; j_call: TRBJ1-3; clone_size: NA; cdr3_aa: CSAILGISGNTIYF; cdr3_nt: TGCAGCGCCATCCTCGGGATCTCTGGAAACACCATATATTTT
v_call: TRBV5-8; d_call: NA; j_call: TRBJ2-3; clone_size: few; cdr3_aa: CASSQSGFFADTQYF; cdr3_nt: TGTGCCAGCAGCCAGTCAGGGTTTTTCGCAGATACGCAGTATTTT
v_call: TRBV28; d_call: TRBD1; j_call: TRBJ1-1; clone_size: NA; cdr3_aa: CASSMRQGKAFF; cdr3_nt: TGTGCCAGCAGTATGCGACAGGGAAAAGCTTTCTTT
v_call: TRBV9; d_call: TRBD2; j_call: TRBJ2-1; clone_size: NA; cdr3_aa: CASSVAPAGVNEQFF; cdr3_nt: TGTGCCAGCAGCGTAGCCCCCGCGGGGGTTAATGAGCAGTTCTTC
v_call: TRBV6-5; d_call: NA; j_call: TRBJ2-7; clone_size: few; cdr3_aa: CASSLYRATTSYEQYF; cdr3_nt: TGTGCCAGCAGTTTGTACAGGGCCACCACCTCCTACGAGCAGTACTTC
v_call: TRBV19; d_call: TRBD1; j_call: TRBJ2-3; clone_size: NA; cdr3_aa: CASSIRGPGTDTQYF; cdr3_nt: TGTGCCAGTAGTATAAGGGGGCCGGGCACAGATACGCAGTATTTT
v_call: TRBV30; d_call: NA; j_call: TRBJ2-4; clone_size: NA; cdr3_aa: CAWRTLTLAKNIQYF; cdr3_nt: TGTGCCTGGAGAACCCTGACTCTAGCCAAAAACATTCAGTACTTC
v_call: TRBV7-2; d_call: NA; j_call: TRBJ2-7; clone_size: NA; cdr3_aa: CASRFSVGPQYF; cdr3_nt: TGTGCCAGCAGGTTTAGCGTAGGCCCGCAGTACTTC
v_call: TRBV28; d_call: NA; j_call: TRBJ1-1; clone_size: NA; cdr3_aa: CASTQGAGITEAFF; cdr3_nt: TGTGCCAGCACCCAAGGGGCAGGGATCACTGAAGCTTTCTTT
v_call: TRBV16; d_call: NA; j_call: TRBJ1-5; clone_size: NA; cdr3_aa: CASSQSVGSGNQPQHF; cdr3_nt: TGTGCCAGCAGCCAATCAGTGGGGAGCGGCAATCAGCCCCAGCATTTT
v_call: TRBV6-6; d_call: NA; j_call: TRBJ1-1; clone_size: NA; cdr3_aa: CASSYPGNTEAFF; cdr3_nt: TGTGCCAGCAGTTATCCAGGGAACACTGAAGCTTTCTTT
v_call: TRBV14; d_call: TRBD1; j_call: TRBJ2-3; clone_size: NA; cdr3_aa: CASSYGTVTDTQYF; cdr3_nt: TGTGCCAGCAGCTATGGGACAGTCACAGATACGCAGTATTTT
v_call: TRBV28; d_call: NA; j_call: TRBJ1-5; clone_size: NA; cdr3_aa: CASSFLGDGVQPQHF; cdr3_nt: TGTGCCAGCAGTTTCTTAGGGGATGGGGTTCAGCCCCAGCATTTT
v_call: TRBV9; d_call: TRBD1; j_call: TRBJ2-1; clone_size: NA; cdr3_aa: CASSSPGGNPLYNEQFF; cdr3_nt: TGTGCCAGCAGCTCCCCAGGGGGCAATCCCCTTTACAATGAGCAGTTCTTC
v_call: TRBV10-3; d_call: TRBD1; j_call: TRBJ1-1; clone_size: few; cdr3_aa: CAITVTGGNEAFF; cdr3_nt: TGTGCCATCACCGTGACAGGGGGAAATGAAGCTTTCTTT
v_call: TRBV7-2; d_call: TRBD1; j_call: TRBJ1-1; clone_size: NA; cdr3_aa: CASSSTGVLTEAFF; cdr3_nt: TGTGCCAGCAGCTCGACAGGGGTGCTCACTGAAGCTTTCTTT
v_call: TRBV6-1; d_call: NA; j_call: TRBJ2-1; clone_size: NA; cdr3_aa: CASSTPGGSYNEQFF; cdr3_nt: TGTGCCAGCAGCACCCCAGGGGGGAGCTACAATGAGCAGTTCTTC
v_call: TRBV27; d_call: NA; j_call: TRBJ1-2; clone_size: NA; cdr3_aa: CASSGPTGNYTF; cdr3_nt: TGTGCCAGCAGCGGGCCGACGGGAAACTACACCTTC
v_call: TRBV2; d_call: TRBD1; j_call: TRBJ2-3; clone_size: NA; cdr3_aa: CASSDGTGGGTDTQYF; cdr3_nt: TGTGCCAGCAGTGATGGGACAGGGGGTGGCACAGATACGCAGTATTTT
v_call: TRBV4-3; d_call: TRBD2; j_call: TRBJ2-7; clone_size: once; cdr3_aa: CASSQEGSAGGPYEQYF; cdr3_nt: TGCGCCAGCAGCCAAGAAGGCTCAGCGGGGGGGCCATACGAGCAGTACTTC
v_call: TRBV29-1; d_call: TRBD1; j_call: TRBJ2-7; clone_size: NA; cdr3_aa: CSVAGTGLSYEQYF; cdr3_nt: TGCAGCGTGGCCGGGACAGGGCTCTCCTACGAGCAGTACTTC
v_call: TRBV28; d_call: NA; j_call: TRBJ1-1; clone_size: NA; cdr3_aa: CASSPRNTEAFF; cdr3_nt: TGTGCCAGCAGCCCGAGGAACACTGAAGCTTTCTTT
v_call: TRBV5-1; d_call: NA; j_call: TRBJ1-2; clone_size: NA; cdr3_aa: CASSTGNYGYTF; cdr3_nt: TGCGCCAGCAGTACAGGGAACTATGGCTACACCTTC
v_call: TRBV29-1; d_call: TRBD2; j_call: TRBJ2-7; clone_size: NA; cdr3_aa: CSASITSGASSPYEQYF; cdr3_nt: TGCAGCGCTTCGATTACTAGCGGGGCGAGTAGCCCCTACGAGCAGTACTTC
v_call: TRBV5-8; d_call: NA; j_call: TRBJ2-3; clone_size: once; cdr3_aa: CASSFQGFWTDTQYF; cdr3_nt: TGTGCCAGCAGCTTCCAGGGCTTTTGGACAGATACGCAGTATTTT
v_call: TRBV6-5; d_call: NA; j_call: TRBJ1-1; clone_size: NA; cdr3_aa: CASSYSGQRPGEAFF; cdr3_nt: TGTGCCAGCAGTTACTCGGGGCAGCGCCCCGGGGAAGCTTTCTTT